This T cell receptor (beta chain) comes out of a study of tumor and adjacent non-tumor tissue in lung cancer. Study at large: Stage I to III disease affected roughly 10 men and roughly 5 women aged roughly 30 to 76. Samples averaged roughly 4.2 million productive TCRbeta reads each. Study observations and caveats: Tumor tissue had significantly higher TCR diversity than normal lung.

The library came from three nested PCR rounds adapted from ARM-PCR protocols. TCRdb re-derived calls from the multiplex PCR reads in MiXCR, one entry per CDR3 protein. The sample records 120,000 or so distinct CDR3 sequences, under 90% being singletons. As to this clonotype: No antigen is known for it. One junction end does not reproduce the germline sequence, and a read error may be involved.

This sample's RNA came from whole unsorted tissue. The CDR3 loop spans 14 amino acids. Germline V gene sequence: CDR1 MNHNS, CDR2 SASEGT. The sequencing sample was made of lung tumor tissue. The chain is built from TRBV6-1 and TRBJ2-2; the match to TRBD2 covers 7 bases. The sequence was collected from a man between 65 and 80 years old with non-small cell lung cancer. CDR3 protein: CASGGVGNTGELFF. The CDR3, as DNA: TGTGCCAGCGGGGGGGTCGGCAACACCGGGGAGCTGTTTTTC.